This T cell receptor beta chain was identified in a study of OX40 agonist ivuxolimab in advanced cancers. Study details: Treatment of patients was with ivuxolimab, an agonistic anti-OX40 (CD134) antibody. Intravenous ivuxolimab at 0.01 to 10 mg/kg was given to patients every 2 weeks.

Study-level points and caveats: Circulating CD4+ and CD8+ T cells showed clonal expansion by week 6 at 0.1 to 3.0 mg/kg. At 0.1-3.0 mg/kg, partial responders had clonal expansion among the lowest observed.

The method was immunoSEQ multiplex PCR; TCRdb's version includes in-frame clones alone and lacks a portion of them. The profile shows nearly 55,000 clones, 80% to 90% of them singletons. Germline CDR1 and CDR2: SNHLY and FYNNEI. The V gene lost 7 bases and the J gene lost 0 bases, with 13 bases spanning the gap. The CDR3 has 15 residues. To note about this clone: Its matching antigen is unknown.

The V and J genes are TRBV2 and TRBJ1-5; D is unresolved. Sequenced here: CD4+ or CD8+ T cells sorted from blood, sampled in a trial of the OX40 agonist ivuxolimab. The TCR originated in an adult with an advanced solid tumor such as melanoma, head and neck, liver or kidney cancer. This CDR3 reads CASTNSPYSNQPQHF. CDR3 DNA: TGTGCCAGCACGAACAGTCCTTATAGCAATCAGCCCCAGCATTTT.